The 15 T cell receptor beta chains given below trace back to one sample, sequenced in a study of tumor-infiltrating lymphocytes in primary liver carcinoma. The authors made TCR beta cDNA from 450 to 600 ng total RNA with a constant-region primer. Investigators got TCR beta libraries out of three nested multiplex PCR rounds, done with slightly modified ARM-PCR. In the first two PCR rounds, TRBV1-TRBV30 forward primers were paired with a C-beta reverse primer, and each round lasted around 10 cycles. MiXCR, applied by TCRdb to the multiplex PCR reads, yields one record per CDR3 protein. The sample shows fewer than 110,000 distinct CDR3 sequences, around two thirds of them seen only once. Starting material for RNA and DNA co-extraction consisted of about 19-32 mg of unsorted bulk tissue. The sequenced sample consisted of liver tumor tissue from sampling region 2. The subset is: tumor region T2, inferior pole. The receptors were gathered from a woman aged 55 to 70 with primary liver carcinoma and hepatitis B virus infection.

This clonotype has a count of ten or more. The V call is TRBV6-1, the J call TRBJ2-2; 7 positions agree with TRBD1. Germline assignment: CDR1 MNHNS and CDR2 SASEGT. CDR3 length equals 15 residues. J was trimmed by 5 bases and V by 4 bases; bases with no gene match: 7. The CDR3 DNA reads TGTGCCAGCAGTGTATTACAGGGGAAAACCGGGGAGCTGTTTTTT. This encodes CASSVLQGKTGELFF.

The gene calls are TRBV20-1 and TRBJ1-4; D may be TRBD1 (5 bases). CDR1 is DFQATT and CDR2 is SNEGSKA in the germline V gene (reference sequence). The CDR3 length is 13 residues. The V end lost 7 bases, the J end lost 8 bases, and 17 bases lay between the germline ends. In DNA form, the CDR3 reads TGCAGTGTCCTGGTATCGGGGGACGAAAAACTGTTTTTT. Residues: CSVLVSGDEKLFF.

Points on this clonotype: Because the CDR3 is missing its conserved closing phenylalanine or tryptophan, this is likely a read error. The V and J genes are TRBV11-2 and TRBJ1-6; no clear D gene. The CDR3 runs to 15 residues. CDR1 and CDR2 from the germline V gene are SGHAT and FQNNGV. CDR3 in amino acids: CASSLDQGRNSPLHL. The DNA of the CDR3 is TGTGCCAGCAGCTTAGATCAAGGGAGGAATTCGCCCCTCCACTTA.

About this clonotype itself: The junction shows a germline mismatch at one end, possibly a read error. The chain carries TRBV7-9 and TRBJ1-1; D is unresolved. The CDR3 sequence is 13 residues long. Germline CDR1 reads SEHNR; CDR2 reads FQNEAQ (reference sequence). The CDR3 loop reads CASSLWGSTGAFF. CDR3 in DNA: TGTGCCAGCAGCTTATGGGGTAGCACTGGAGCTTTCTTT.

In its sample, this clonotype was seen a few times. This rearrangement joins TRBV20-1 to TRBJ1-1; the match to TRBD1 covers 7 bases. The CDR3 totals 15 residues. Trimming removed 5 bases from V and 8 bases from J; junction bases left unmatched: 17. CDR1 is DFQATT and CDR2 is SNEGSKA in the germline V gene (reference sequence). The CDR3 here is CSAPGQRLWMLEAFF. CDR3 in DNA: TGCAGTGCTCCGGGACAGCGCTTGTGGATGTTGGAAGCTTTCTTT.

In its sample, this clonotype was seen many times. The rearrangement uses TRBV12-3 or TRBV12-4 and TRBJ2-1; 8 nucleotides agree with TRBD2. V was pared by 6 bases and J by 8 bases, with 12 bases of the junction left unmatched. The CDR3 length is 15 residues. Written as DNA, the CDR3 is TGTGCCAGCAGACCTGGCGGGAGGTCCCACGATGAGCAGTTCTTC. It encodes CASRPGGRSHDEQFF.

Details on this clonotype: The conserved phenylalanine or tryptophan normally closing the CDR3 is absent here, so this likely arose from a read error. The rearrangement links TRBV5-1 to TRBJ2-1; TRBD2 agrees at 7 bases. Germline V gene lookup returns CDR1 SGHRS and CDR2 YFSETQ. The V segment lost 6 bases and the J segment 6 bases; nucleotides outside the gene matches: 15. CDR3 size: 16 residues. Here the CDR3 DNA reads TGCGCCAGCACCTCTCGTGGGAGGGCCCTTGTCAATGAGCAGTTCTCC. It yields the protein CASTSRGRALVNEQFS.

This sequence joins TRBV11-2 and TRBJ2-1, with 11 nucleotides matching TRBD1. This CDR3 has 20 residues. Germline V CDR1 and CDR2: SGHAT, FQNNGV. The junction had 13 bases not matched to a gene; V was cut back by 3 bases and J by 0 bases. The CDR3 DNA follows: TGTGCCAGCAGCTTCGACCGGGACAGGGGGACCCTGGTCTCCTACAATGAGCAGTTCTTC. Translation: CASSFDRDRGTLVSYNEQFF.

Worth noting for this clonotype: A read error may be the cause here, since a much bigger clone is one base away. This sequence joins TRBV30 and TRBJ1-2, with no clear D. This CDR3 contains 14 residues. The germline V gene encodes CDR1 GTSNPN and CDR2 SVGIG (reference sequence). V was clipped by 0 bases and J by 10 bases, with 18 bases between them. The CDR3 is CAWSVDLGSQDYTF. The CDR3 nucleotides read TGTGCCTGGAGTGTAGATTTGGGCAGCCAAGACTACACCTTC.

Details on this clonotype: A junction end diverges from the germline sequence, so it may reflect a read error. The chain has TRBV6-6 and TRBJ2-5; no reliable D call. The length of the CDR3 is 14 residues. Germline CDR1 and CDR2: MNHNY and SVGAGI (reference sequence). Here the CDR3 DNA reads TGTGTCAGCACCGCCAGTGAAGCCAGGGAGACCCAGTACTTC. It encodes CVSTASEARETQYF.

Concerning this clonotype itself: The final CDR3 position lacks the conserved phenylalanine or tryptophan, pointing to a likely read error. V usage is TRBV11-1 and J usage is TRBJ2-3, with TRBD2 matching 7 bases. The length of the CDR3 is 15 residues. Germline CDR1 and CDR2: SGHAT and FQDESV (reference sequence). Written as DNA, the CDR3 is TGTGCCTGCAGCCCTGGATTAGCGGGCCCAGATACGCAGTATCTT. This gives the protein CACSPGLAGPDTQYL.

This clonotype was recorded only once. One junction end does not reproduce the germline sequence, and a read error may be involved. The rearrangement links TRBV6-1 to TRBJ2-2, with D possibly TRBD1 on 5 matching bases. Per germline, CDR1 MNHNS and CDR2 SASEGT. The CDR3 has 14 residues. The DNA for the CDR3 is TGTGTCAGCAGTACAGGAGTTAGCACCGGGGAGCTGTTTTTT. It yields the protein CVSSTGVSTGELFF.

About this clonotype: The junction and the germline gene differ at one end; a read error may be behind it. The rearrangement joins TRBV5-4 to TRBJ2-1; 10 positions match TRBD2. This CDR3 region has 17 residues. The germline V gene encodes CDR1 SGHNT and CDR2 YYREEE (reference sequence). In DNA form, the CDR3 reads TGTGCCAGCAGCTTGGCTAGCGGGGGCGTCCCCTACAGTGAGCAGTTCTTC. Protein sequence: CASSLASGGVPYSEQFF. The full variable domain, rest sourced from reference TRBV5-4 and TRBJ2-1, is ETGVTQSPTHLIKTRGQQVTLRCSSQSGHNTVSWYQQALGQGPQFIFQYYREEENGRGNFPPRFSGLQFPNYSSELNVNALELDDSALYLCASSLASGGVPYSEQFFGPGTRLTVL.

This clonotype was found many times. The genes are TRBV10-3 and TRBJ2-3; D assignment may be TRBD1 or TRBD2 (5 bases each). The CDR3 extends over 15 amino acids. Germline CDR1 is ENHRY and CDR2 is SYGVKD. The V end lost 6 bases, the J end lost 1 base, and 14 bases lay between the germline ends. CDR3 DNA sequence: TGTGCCATCAGCCCGGGACCCGGGGGCACAGATACGCAGTATTTT. This encodes CAISPGPGGTDTQYF.

To note about this clonotype: The CDR3 ends on some other residue instead of the conserved phenylalanine or tryptophan, so this is likely a read error. The chain combines TRBV11-2 with TRBJ2-1; 11 bases match TRBD2. Germline CDR1 reads SGHAT; CDR2 reads FQNNGV. The CDR3 extends over 16 amino acids. CDR3 in amino acids: CANSRWTSGLENEQFL. The DNA of the CDR3 is TGTGCCAACAGCCGGTGGACTAGCGGGTTAGAAAACGAGCAGTTCTTA.